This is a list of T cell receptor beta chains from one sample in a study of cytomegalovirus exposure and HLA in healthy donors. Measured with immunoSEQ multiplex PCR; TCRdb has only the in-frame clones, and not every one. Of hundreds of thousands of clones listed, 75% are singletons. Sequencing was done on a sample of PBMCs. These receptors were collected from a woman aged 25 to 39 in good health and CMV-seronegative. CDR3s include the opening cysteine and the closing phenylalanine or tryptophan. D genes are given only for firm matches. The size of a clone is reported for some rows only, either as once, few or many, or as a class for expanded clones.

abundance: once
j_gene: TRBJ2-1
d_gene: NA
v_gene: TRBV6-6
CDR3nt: TGTGCCAGCAGTTACTCGTCCCACACGGAGCAGTTCTTC
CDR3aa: CASSYSSHTEQFF

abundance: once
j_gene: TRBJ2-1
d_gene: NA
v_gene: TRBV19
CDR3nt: TGTGCCAGTAACGGAGGCAGGGGTGGTTACAATGAGCAGTTCTTC
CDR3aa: CASNGGRGGYNEQFF

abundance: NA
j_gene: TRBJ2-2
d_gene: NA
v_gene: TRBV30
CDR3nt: TGTGCCTGGATAGCCCCAGAGAACACCGGGGAGCTGTTTTTT
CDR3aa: CAWIAPENTGELFF

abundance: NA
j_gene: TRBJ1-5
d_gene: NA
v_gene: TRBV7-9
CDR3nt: TGTGCCAGCAGGCCACTACAGGGTAATAGCAATCAGCCCCAGCATTTT
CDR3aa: CASRPLQGNSNQPQHF

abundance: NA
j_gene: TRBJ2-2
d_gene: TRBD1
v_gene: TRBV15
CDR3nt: TGTGCCACCAGCAGGGGGGACAGAAACACCGGGGAGCTGTTTTTT
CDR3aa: CATSRGDRNTGELFF

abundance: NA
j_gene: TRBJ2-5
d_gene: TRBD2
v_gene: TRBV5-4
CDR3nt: TGTGCCAGCAGTCCCCCTAGCGGCCAAGAGACCCAGTACTTC
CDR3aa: CASSPPSGQETQYF

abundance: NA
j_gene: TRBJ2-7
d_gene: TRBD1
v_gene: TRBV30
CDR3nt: TGTGCCTGGAGCGCGACAGGGCCTGGCGAGCAGTACTTC
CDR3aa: CAWSATGPGEQYF

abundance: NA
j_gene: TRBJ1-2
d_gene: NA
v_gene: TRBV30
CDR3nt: TGTGCCTGGAGTGTATCGGTGGGCTACACCTTC
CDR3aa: CAWSVSVGYTF

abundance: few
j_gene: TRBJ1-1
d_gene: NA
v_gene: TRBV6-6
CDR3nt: TGTGCCAGCAGTGTTTTGGGAGCCACTGAAGCTTTCTTT
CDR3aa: CASSVLGATEAFF

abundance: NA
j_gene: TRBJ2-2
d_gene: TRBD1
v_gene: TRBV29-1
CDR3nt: TGCAGCGCCCAAGGACAGGAGAACACCGGGGAGCTGTTTTTT
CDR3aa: CSAQGQENTGELFF

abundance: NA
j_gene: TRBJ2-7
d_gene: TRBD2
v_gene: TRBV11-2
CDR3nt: TGTGCCAGCAGTCCTGGACTAGCGGGATTGGTGCAGTACTTC
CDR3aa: CASSPGLAGLVQYF

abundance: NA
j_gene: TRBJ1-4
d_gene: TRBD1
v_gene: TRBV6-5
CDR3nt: TGTGCCAGCAACATAGACAGGGGGAATGAAAAACTGTTTTTT
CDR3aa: CASNIDRGNEKLFF

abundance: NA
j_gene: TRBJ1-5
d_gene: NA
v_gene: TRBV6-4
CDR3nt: TGTGCCAGCAGTGACTCAGCGGGTGGCAGGTCAAGGTATAGCAATCAGCCCCAGCATTTT
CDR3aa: CASSDSAGGRSRYSNQPQHF

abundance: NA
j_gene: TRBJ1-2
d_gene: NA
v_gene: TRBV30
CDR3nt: TGTGCCTGGAGTGTCGGAGGGGACTATGGCTACACCTTC
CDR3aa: CAWSVGGDYGYTF

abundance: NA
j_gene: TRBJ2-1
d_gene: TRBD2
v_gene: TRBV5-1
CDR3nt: TGCGCCAGCAGCAGGGGACTAGTTACGAATGAGCAGTTCTTC
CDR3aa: CASSRGLVTNEQFF

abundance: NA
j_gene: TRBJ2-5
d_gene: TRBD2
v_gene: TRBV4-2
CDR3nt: TGTGCCAGCAGCGAAGGGAGCGGGGAAGAGACCCAGTACTTC
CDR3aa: CASSEGSGEETQYF

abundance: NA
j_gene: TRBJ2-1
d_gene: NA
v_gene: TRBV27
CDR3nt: TGTGCCAGCAGTTTGTTGACTAGCAATGAGCAGTTCTTC
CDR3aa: CASSLLTSNEQFF

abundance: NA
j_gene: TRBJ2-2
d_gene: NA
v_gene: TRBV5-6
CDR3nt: TGTGCCAGCAGCCCCCTTAGGAGTAACGCCGGGGAGCTGTTTTTT
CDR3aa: CASSPLRSNAGELFF

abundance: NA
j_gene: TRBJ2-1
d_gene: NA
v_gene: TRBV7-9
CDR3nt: TGTGCCAGCAGCTCGGGTGTAAATGAGCAGTTCTTC
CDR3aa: CASSSGVNEQFF

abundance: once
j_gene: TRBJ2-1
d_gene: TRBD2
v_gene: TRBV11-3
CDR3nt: TGTGCCAGCAGCTTCGGGGGGGGCCAGGAGTTCTTC
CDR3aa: CASSFGGGQEFF

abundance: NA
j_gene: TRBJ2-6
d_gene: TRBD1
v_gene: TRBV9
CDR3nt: TGTGCCAGCAGCATAACTCCTGACAGGGCTGGGGCCAACGTCCTGACTTTC
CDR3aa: CASSITPDRAGANVLTF

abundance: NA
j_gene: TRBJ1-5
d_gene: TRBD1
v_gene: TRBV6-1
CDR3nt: TGTGCCAGCAGTGAAACGGGACAGGTGGGCAATCAGCCCCAGCATTTT
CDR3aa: CASSETGQVGNQPQHF

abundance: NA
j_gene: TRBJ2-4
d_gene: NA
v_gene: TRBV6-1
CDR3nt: TGTGCCAGCAGTGAGCAGGTTGGAAGAAACATTCAGTACTTC
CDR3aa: CASSEQVGRNIQYF

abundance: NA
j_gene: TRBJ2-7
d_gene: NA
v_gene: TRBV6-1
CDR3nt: TGTGCCACCGGACAGCAAAGCTCCTACGAGCAGTACTTC
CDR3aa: CATGQQSSYEQYF

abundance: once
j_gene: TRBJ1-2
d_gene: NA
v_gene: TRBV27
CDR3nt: TGTGCCAGCAGTCCCCTGGAGGGTGATGGCTACACCTTC
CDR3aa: CASSPLEGDGYTF

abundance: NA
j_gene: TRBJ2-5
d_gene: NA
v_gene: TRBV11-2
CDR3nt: TGTGCCAGCAGCTTATGGGTCAGCGTACAAGAGACCCAGTACTTC
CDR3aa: CASSLWVSVQETQYF